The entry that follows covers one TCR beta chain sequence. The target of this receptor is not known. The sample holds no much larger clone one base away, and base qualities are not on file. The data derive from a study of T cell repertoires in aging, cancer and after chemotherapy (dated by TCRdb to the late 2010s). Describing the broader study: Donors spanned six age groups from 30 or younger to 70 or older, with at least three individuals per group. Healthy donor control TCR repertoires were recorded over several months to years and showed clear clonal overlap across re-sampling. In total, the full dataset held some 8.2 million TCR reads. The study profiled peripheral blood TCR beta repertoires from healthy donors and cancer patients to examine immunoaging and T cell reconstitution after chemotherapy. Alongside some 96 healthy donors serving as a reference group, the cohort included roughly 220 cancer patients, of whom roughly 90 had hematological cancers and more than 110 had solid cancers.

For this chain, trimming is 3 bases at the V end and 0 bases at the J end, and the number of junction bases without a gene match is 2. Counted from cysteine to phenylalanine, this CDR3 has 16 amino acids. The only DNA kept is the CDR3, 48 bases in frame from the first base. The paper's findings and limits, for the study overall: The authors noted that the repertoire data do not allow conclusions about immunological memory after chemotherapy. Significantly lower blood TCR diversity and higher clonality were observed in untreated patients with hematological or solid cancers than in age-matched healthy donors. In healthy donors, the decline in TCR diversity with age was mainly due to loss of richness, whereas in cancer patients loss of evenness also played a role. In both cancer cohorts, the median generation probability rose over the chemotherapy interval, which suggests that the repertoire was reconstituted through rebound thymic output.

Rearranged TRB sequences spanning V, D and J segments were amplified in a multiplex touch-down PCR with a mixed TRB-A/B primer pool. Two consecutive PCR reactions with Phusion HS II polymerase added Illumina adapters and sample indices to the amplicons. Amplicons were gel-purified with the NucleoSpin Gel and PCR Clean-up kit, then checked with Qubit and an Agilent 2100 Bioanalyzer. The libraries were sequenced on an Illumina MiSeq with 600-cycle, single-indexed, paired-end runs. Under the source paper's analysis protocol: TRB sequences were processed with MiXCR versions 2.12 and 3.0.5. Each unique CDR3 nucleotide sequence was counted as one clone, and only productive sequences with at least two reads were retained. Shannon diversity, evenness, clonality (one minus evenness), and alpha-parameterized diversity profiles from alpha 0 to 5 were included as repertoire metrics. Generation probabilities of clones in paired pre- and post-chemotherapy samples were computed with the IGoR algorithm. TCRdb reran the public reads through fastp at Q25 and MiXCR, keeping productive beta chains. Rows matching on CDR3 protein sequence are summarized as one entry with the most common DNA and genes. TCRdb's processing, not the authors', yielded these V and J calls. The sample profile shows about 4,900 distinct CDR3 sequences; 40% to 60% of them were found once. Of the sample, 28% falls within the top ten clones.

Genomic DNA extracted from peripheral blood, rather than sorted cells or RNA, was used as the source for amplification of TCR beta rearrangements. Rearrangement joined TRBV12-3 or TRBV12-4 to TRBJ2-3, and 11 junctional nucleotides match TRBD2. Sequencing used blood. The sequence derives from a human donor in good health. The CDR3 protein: CASSFWTSGSTDTQYF. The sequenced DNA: TGTGCCAGCAGTTTTTGGACTAGCGGGAGCACAGATACGCAGTATTTT.